These 18 T cell receptor beta chains originate from one sample sequenced in a study of vaccination and CD4 T cells after COVID-19. These receptors lack a known antigen. Noted treatment: approximately nine-day PBMC culture with coronavirus spike peptide pools or control peptides (ViraFEST assay). Sequenced with the Oncomine TCR Beta short-read assay was DNA taken from cultured CD4+ T cells. TCRdb independently ran MiXCR on the PCR reads; one entry per CDR3 protein. The table records 15,000 to 20,000 distinct CDR3 sequences, around 60% of them present only once. The sample was CD4+ T cells from blood, cultured in vitro. Every receptor here comes from a human donor who had recovered from COVID-19.

In its sample, this clonotype is medium-sized. The chain links TRBV10-1 to TRBJ1-5, with D uncertain. CDR1 and CDR2 (germline): WNHNN, SYGVQD (reference sequence). Deletions cut 8 bases from V and 4 bases from J, with 12 bases between. The CDR3 has 13 residues. As DNA, the CDR3 is TGCGCCAGCCAAAAGGACGGTAATCAGCCCCAGCATTTT. Translated, it gives CASQKDGNQPQHF.

A few counts support this clonotype. V gene TRBV20-1 combines with J gene TRBJ2-7, with D possibly TRBD1 on 6 matching bases. Germline lookup yields CDR1 DFQATT and CDR2 SNEGSKA (reference sequence). The CDR3 spans 15 residues. V lost 1 base and J lost 0, with 13 bases in between. CDR3 amino acids: CSARGAQGNSYEQYF. In nucleotides, the CDR3 is TGCAGTGCTAGAGGCGCCCAGGGGAACTCCTACGAGCAGTACTTC.

CDR3 DNA: TGTGCCACCTCGACGGGACTAGCGACCCATGAGCAGTTCTTC. Protein sequence: CATSTGLATHEQFF. The chain couples TRBV24-1 to TRBJ2-1; 10 nucleotides align to TRBD2. Germline V CDR1 and CDR2: KGHDR, SFDVKD. This CDR3 region has 14 residues. The V gene end was trimmed by 9 bases and the J gene end by 8 bases; junction bases not matched to a gene: 9.

The genes are TRBV5-1 and TRBJ2-7; no definite D call. The germline gives CDR1 SGHRS, CDR2 YFSETQ. The V and J ends lost 2 bases and 7 bases respectively, with 10 bases between them. CDR3 length equals 12 residues. The CDR3 reads CASSLGPREQYF. The CDR3 nucleotides are TGCGCCAGCAGCTTAGGTCCTCGGGAGCAGTACTTC.

This chain links TRBV20-1 with TRBJ2-3; 11 bases fit TRBD2. Germline V gene sequence: CDR1 DFQATT, CDR2 SNEGSKA (reference sequence). Trimming removed 6 bases from V and 5 bases from J; junction bases left unmatched: 4. This CDR3 has 13 amino acids. The CDR3 coding sequence is TGCAGTGCCAGACTAGCGGGGCAAGATACGCAGTATTTT. Translated: CSARLAGQDTQYF.

The genes are TRBV11-1 and TRBJ2-1; no clear D. Germline V gene data show CDR1 as SGHAT and CDR2 as FQDESV (reference sequence). CDR3 size: 13 residues. V dropped 8 bases and J dropped 2 bases, with 10 bases sitting between them. CDR3 in amino acids: CASDRGTYNEQFF. The DNA of the CDR3 is TGTGCCAGCGACCGAGGCACCTACAATGAGCAGTTCTTC.

The V and J genes are TRBV10-3 and TRBJ2-2; 9 nucleotides align to TRBD2. CDR1 and CDR2 from the germline V gene are ENHRY and SYGVKD. V lost 4 bases to trimming and J lost 4 bases; unmatched junction nucleotides: 1. The length of the CDR3 is 14 residues. CDR3 loop: CAISGREGTGELFF. The CDR3 region has the DNA TGTGCCATCAGTGGGCGGGAGGGCACCGGGGAGCTGTTTTTT.

This clonotype occurred once. This chain uses TRBV5-1 with TRBJ2-2, with 9 bases that match TRBD1. The CDR3 has 16 residues. Germline-derived CDR1 and CDR2 are SGHRS and YFSETQ. V shed 3 bases, J shed 3 bases, and the junction held 6 bases outside the gene matches. CDR3 sequence (DNA): TGCGCCAGCAGCTGGACAGGGGTTGGCGACACCGGGGAGCTGTTTTTT. Translating gives CASSWTGVGDTGELFF.

The rearrangement joins TRBV6-1 to TRBJ1-2, with D perhaps TRBD1 (5 bases). The V gene lost 6 bases and the J gene lost 0 bases, with 11 bases spanning the gap. Germline CDR1 reads MNHNS; CDR2 reads SASEGT. This CDR3 spans 14 amino acids. CDR3 DNA: TGTGCCAGCAGCCGCCGGGGGTCTAACTATGGCTACACCTTC. Encoded protein: CASSRRGSNYGYTF.

The gene calls are TRBV19 and TRBJ2-7; 9 bases align to TRBD1. Trimming at V came to 6 bases and at J to 2 bases, leaving 5 bases not matched to a gene. Germline V gene sequence: CDR1 LNHDA, CDR2 SQIVND (reference sequence). The CDR3 consists of 14 residues. This CDR3 reads CASSLGQGPYEQYF. CDR3 nucleotide sequence: TGTGCCAGTAGCCTGGGACAGGGACCCTACGAGCAGTACTTC.

The chain couples TRBV30 to TRBJ1-2; D possibly corresponds to TRBD1 (5 bases). V gave up 4 bases and J gave up 4 bases, with 10 bases separating them. Germline CDR1 reads GTSNPN; CDR2 reads SVGIG (reference sequence). The CDR3 loop spans 12 amino acids. The CDR3 nucleotides are TGTGCCTGGACCCAGACAGCCTATGGCTACACCTTC. Protein product: CAWTQTAYGYTF.

The J gene is TRBJ1-2, the V gene TRBV7-2, with 8 bases fitting TRBD1. With 1 base clipped from V and 3 bases from J, the junction kept 13 bases outside the gene matches. Germline V gene sequence: CDR1 SGHTA, CDR2 FQGNSA. The length of the CDR3 is 18 residues. CDR3 protein: CASSLVGPGTGEYYGYTF. The CDR3, as DNA: TGTGCCAGCAGCTTAGTTGGCCCGGGGACAGGAGAGTACTATGGCTACACCTTC.

V usage is TRBV19 and J usage is TRBJ2-3; the match to TRBD2 covers 8 bases. V shed 0 bases and J 5 bases; nucleotides not matched to a gene: 16. This CDR3 contains 19 residues. In germline, CDR1 is LNHDA, CDR2 SQIVND (reference sequence). The CDR3 bases are TGTGCCAGTAGTATAGAACCCGCTTTTAGCGGGATTACACAAGATACGCAGTATTTT. Its translation is CASSIEPAFSGITQDTQYF.

This clonotype was counted only a few times. The genes are TRBV5-1 and TRBJ2-5; TRBD2 matches at 8 bases. Germline V lookup: CDR1 SGHRS, CDR2 YFSETQ. The V gene end was trimmed by 4 bases and the J gene end by 5 bases; junction bases not matched to a gene: 7. CDR3 length: 14 amino acids. CDR3 DNA: TGCGCCAGCAGCCGAGAGCGGGGGCAGGAGACCCAGTACTTC. Its protein is CASSRERGQETQYF. Filled out from reference TRBV5-1 and TRBJ2-5, the complete variable domain reads KAGVTQTPRYLIKTRGQQVTLSCSPISGHRSVSWYQQTPGQGLQFLFEYFSETQRNKGNFPGRFSGRQFSNSRSEMNVSTLELGDSALYLCASSRERGQETQYFGPGTRLLVL.

The V and J genes are TRBV15 and TRBJ2-5, with D perhaps TRBD1 or TRBD2 (5 bases each). Looked up from germline, CDR1 is LNHNV and CDR2 is YYDKDF (reference sequence). CDR3 length: 16 amino acids. V was trimmed by 0 bases and J by 2 bases, leaving 13 bases between them. The CDR3 loop is CATSRDAGAEQETQYF. In DNA form, the CDR3 reads TGTGCCACCAGCAGAGACGCCGGGGCCGAACAAGAGACCCAGTACTTC.

The DNA for the CDR3 is TGTGCCACCGGGGGACAGGGGGGAATTCAGCCCCAGCATTTT. It translates to CATGGQGGIQPQHF. The genes are TRBV10-3 and TRBJ1-5; 11 nucleotides agree with TRBD1. Looked up from germline, CDR1 is ENHRY and CDR2 is SYGVKD. The CDR3 covers 14 residues. Trimming took 10 bases from V and 6 from J; bases not matched to a gene: 8.

The V and J genes are TRBV7-2 and TRBJ1-1; 8 nucleotides agree with TRBD1. The junction had 6 bases not matched to a gene; V was cut back by 3 bases and J by 6 bases. The CDR3 has 14 residues. Germline V gene data show CDR1 as SGHTA and CDR2 as FQGNSA. CDR3 nucleotides: TGTGCCAGCAGCTTCACGACAGGGGCCTCTGAAGCTTTCTTT. This codes for CASSFTTGASEAFF.

This chain uses TRBV4-3 with TRBJ2-6; D is unresolved. The V gene's germline CDR1 is LGHNA and CDR2 YSLEER. The CDR3 loop spans 15 amino acids. V shed 0 bases and J shed 4 bases, with 7 bases lying between them. The CDR3 DNA follows: TGCGCCAGCAGCCAAGAGGTTAGCGGGGCCAACGTCCTGACTTTC. This codes for CASSQEVSGANVLTF.